This T cell receptor beta chain is drawn from a study of technical replicates of blood from a few donors. TCRdb's copy holds only in-frame clones and misses some; the assay was immunoSEQ multiplex PCR. The sample comprises about 73,000 clones, 85% to 95% of which are singletons, and 0.25% rests with the top ten. V was pared by 2 bases and J by 7 bases, with 9 bases of the junction left unmatched. In germline, CDR1 is SGHKS, CDR2 YYEKEE (reference sequence). The CDR3 is made up of 15 amino acids. The receptor's source is a human donor in good health. Sequenced sample: T cells isolated from PBMCs. The chain has TRBV5-5 and TRBJ1-2; 9 positions agree with TRBD1. The CDR3 DNA reads as TGTGCCAGCAGCTTATGGACAGGGGAAGGGTCTGGCTACACCTTC. As protein: CASSLWTGEGSGYTF. Full variable domain (outside the CDR3, taken from reference TRBV5-5 and TRBJ1-2): DAGVTQSPTHLIKTRGQQVTLRCSPISGHKSVSWYQQVLGQGPQFIFQYYEKEERGRGNFPDRFSARQFPNYSSELNVNALLLGDSALYLCASSLWTGEGSGYTFGSGTRLTVV.